This T cell receptor beta chain originates from a study of blood T cell repertoires in COVID-19. Whole-study context: Acute-phase and convalescent COVID-19 samples originated in the United States, Italy and Spain. T cells, B-cell-depleted T cells, or PBMCs provided the cDNA or gDNA that served as material.

The length of the CDR3 is 15 residues. Germline V gives CDR1 SGHNT, CDR2 YYREEE (reference sequence). Trimming removed 4 bases from V and 4 bases from J; junction bases left unmatched: 9. Authors' analysis steps: Scientists estimated how many nucleated cells there were by amplifying reference gene primers. Profiling relied on immunoSEQ multiplex PCR, and the TCRdb table lists in-frame clones only, not all of them. D and trimming come from the DNA, and the V and J calls and clone size come from that table. The profile shows under 200,000 clones, 88% of them singletons. This clonotype was obtained from a man between 18 and 29 years old with active or convalescent COVID-19. The V call is TRBV5-4, the J call TRBJ2-3, with 7 bases matching TRBD1. The sample comprised peripheral blood. The DNA for the CDR3 is TGTGCCAGCAGCATCGACAGGGCATCCGCAGATACGCAGTATTTT. The encoded protein is CASSIDRASADTQYF.